These T cell receptor beta chains were read from a single sample in a study of PD-L1 blockade in urothelial cancer. Repertoires were generated with immunoSEQ multiplex PCR, while TCRdb's copy carries only in-frame clones and drops some. The table has roughly 46,000 clones, approximately 85% seen once. The sequencing here drew on PBMCs, taken around atezolizumab (anti-PD-L1) treatment. These receptors all come from a man aged 45 to 65 with urothelial cancer. Both conserved end residues are part of each CDR3. D genes are given only for firm matches. Clone size appears in some rows only: once, few, many, or a class for an expanded clone.

clone_size: NA
d_call: NA
j_call: TRBJ2-5
v_call: TRBV16
cdr3_aa: CASSWTESAPLQYF
cdr3_nt: TGTGCCAGCAGTTGGACAGAATCGGCTCCGCTCCAGTACTTC

clone_size: NA
d_call: NA
j_call: TRBJ1-5
v_call: TRBV6-1
cdr3_aa: CASLTELGPSQPQHF
cdr3_nt: TGTGCCAGCCTGACAGAACTGGGGCCCAGTCAGCCCCAGCATTTT

clone_size: NA
d_call: NA
j_call: TRBJ1-5
v_call: TRBV7-9
cdr3_aa: CASSLGVMGQNQPQHF
cdr3_nt: TGTGCCAGCAGCTTAGGGGTGATGGGGCAAAATCAGCCCCAGCATTTT

clone_size: few
d_call: TRBD2
j_call: TRBJ2-7
v_call: TRBV6-5
cdr3_aa: CASSSSSGALAGQYF
cdr3_nt: TGTGCCAGCAGTTCAAGTAGCGGGGCCCTCGCCGGGCAGTACTTC

clone_size: NA
d_call: NA
j_call: TRBJ2-1
v_call: TRBV18
cdr3_aa: CASSPSGNEQFF
cdr3_nt: TGTGCCAGCTCACCATCGGGCAATGAGCAGTTCTTC

clone_size: NA
d_call: NA
j_call: TRBJ1-1
v_call: TRBV7-3
cdr3_aa: CASSQQKNTEAFF
cdr3_nt: TGTGCCAGCAGCCAACAAAAGAACACTGAAGCTTTCTTT

clone_size: NA
d_call: NA
j_call: TRBJ1-2
v_call: TRBV19
cdr3_aa: CASSMVAQGAYGYTF
cdr3_nt: TGTGCCAGTAGTATGGTGGCACAGGGTGCCTATGGCTACACCTTC

clone_size: NA
d_call: NA
j_call: TRBJ1-2
v_call: TRBV7-8
cdr3_aa: CASSRANYGYTF
cdr3_nt: TGTGCCAGCAGCCGAGCTAACTATGGCTACACCTTC

clone_size: NA
d_call: TRBD1
j_call: TRBJ1-6
v_call: TRBV5-3
cdr3_aa: CARSLGQGACSSPLHF
cdr3_nt: TGTGCCAGAAGCCTCGGACAGGGGGCGTGTAGTTCACCCCTCCACTTT

clone_size: NA
d_call: TRBD2
j_call: TRBJ2-2
v_call: TRBV7-2
cdr3_aa: CASSLNVAGGLGELFF
cdr3_nt: TGTGCCAGCAGCTTAAATGTGGCGGGAGGGCTCGGGGAGCTGTTTTTT

clone_size: NA
d_call: TRBD2
j_call: TRBJ2-5
v_call: TRBV11-2
cdr3_aa: CASRISGGPRQETQYF
cdr3_nt: TGTGCCAGCAGGATATCGGGGGGTCCACGGCAAGAGACCCAGTACTTC

clone_size: NA
d_call: NA
j_call: TRBJ1-1
v_call: TRBV11-3
cdr3_aa: CASSLDQGTEAFF
cdr3_nt: TGTGCCAGCAGCTTGGATCAGGGAACTGAAGCTTTCTTT

clone_size: few
d_call: NA
j_call: TRBJ1-5
v_call: TRBV6-1
cdr3_aa: CASSEPGGGQPQHF
cdr3_nt: TGTGCCAGCAGTGAACCCGGCGGGGGTCAGCCCCAGCATTTT

clone_size: NA
d_call: NA
j_call: TRBJ2-4
v_call: TRBV27
cdr3_aa: CASRPGGLGKNIQYF
cdr3_nt: TGTGCCAGCAGACCAGGGGGGTTGGGCAAAAACATTCAGTACTTC

clone_size: NA
d_call: NA
j_call: TRBJ2-6
v_call: TRBV27
cdr3_aa: CASSPPGISGANVLTF
cdr3_nt: TGTGCCAGCAGTCCGCCGGGGATCTCTGGGGCCAACGTCCTGACTTTC

clone_size: NA
d_call: TRBD1
j_call: TRBJ2-5
v_call: TRBV29-1
cdr3_aa: CSVERDRGPEETQYF
cdr3_nt: TGCAGCGTGGAGCGGGACAGGGGACCCGAAGAGACCCAGTACTTC

clone_size: NA
d_call: TRBD2
j_call: TRBJ2-1
v_call: TRBV9
cdr3_aa: CASSQRELGNEQFF
cdr3_nt: TGTGCCAGCTCCCAGCGGGAGTTAGGCAATGAGCAGTTCTTC

clone_size: NA
d_call: TRBD1
j_call: TRBJ2-7
v_call: TRBV2
cdr3_aa: CASSDGGQGSYEQYF
cdr3_nt: TGTGCCAGCAGTGATGGGGGACAGGGCTCCTACGAGCAGTACTTC

clone_size: NA
d_call: TRBD1
j_call: TRBJ2-7
v_call: TRBV19
cdr3_aa: CATSGTDGYEQYF
cdr3_nt: TGTGCCACTTCCGGGACAGACGGATACGAGCAGTACTTC

clone_size: NA
d_call: NA
j_call: TRBJ2-3
v_call: TRBV11-1
cdr3_aa: CASSLARGDTQYF
cdr3_nt: TGTGCCAGCAGCTTGGCCCGAGGGGATACGCAGTATTTT

clone_size: NA
d_call: NA
j_call: TRBJ2-2
v_call: TRBV23-1
cdr3_aa: CASSPSKVDSYANTGELFF
cdr3_nt: TGCGCCAGCAGCCCCTCAAAGGTGGACAGCTACGCGAACACCGGGGAGCTGTTTTTT

clone_size: NA
d_call: TRBD2
j_call: TRBJ2-7
v_call: TRBV7-2
cdr3_aa: CASSLLAGPPYEQYF
cdr3_nt: TGTGCCAGCAGCTTACTAGCGGGGCCCCCCTACGAGCAGTACTTC

clone_size: once
d_call: TRBD2
j_call: TRBJ2-1
v_call: TRBV9
cdr3_aa: CASSVALAGQNEQFF
cdr3_nt: TGTGCCAGCAGCGTTGCTCTAGCGGGGCAGAATGAGCAGTTCTTC

clone_size: NA
d_call: NA
j_call: TRBJ2-7
v_call: TRBV6-6
cdr3_aa: CASSLTLYEQYF
cdr3_nt: TGTGCCAGCAGCCTGACACTCTACGAGCAGTACTTC

clone_size: NA
d_call: NA
j_call: TRBJ1-1
v_call: TRBV10-1
cdr3_aa: CASSGSTDTNTEAFF
cdr3_nt: TGCGCCAGCAGCGGATCGACAGATACTAACACTGAAGCTTTCTTT

clone_size: NA
d_call: TRBD1
j_call: TRBJ1-2
v_call: TRBV5-1
cdr3_aa: CASSLKGTDYGYTF
cdr3_nt: TGCGCCAGCAGCTTGAAAGGGACAGACTATGGCTACACCTTC

clone_size: NA
d_call: TRBD1
j_call: TRBJ1-6
v_call: TRBV4-2
cdr3_aa: CASSQRGTGDNSPLHF
cdr3_nt: TGTGCCAGCAGCCAACGAGGGACAGGGGATAATTCACCCCTCCACTTT

clone_size: NA
d_call: TRBD2
j_call: TRBJ2-1
v_call: TRBV18
cdr3_aa: CASSSSFPAGGHNEQFF
cdr3_nt: TGTGCCAGCTCATCCTCTTTTCCAGCGGGAGGCCACAATGAGCAGTTCTTC

clone_size: NA
d_call: TRBD1
j_call: TRBJ2-1
v_call: TRBV6-1
cdr3_aa: CASSEFVLLAGGIEQFF
cdr3_nt: TGTGCCAGCAGTGAATTTGTTCTGTTGGCAGGGGGTATTGAGCAGTTCTTC

clone_size: NA
d_call: TRBD1
j_call: TRBJ1-1
v_call: TRBV18
cdr3_aa: CASSPIGDRGMNTEAFF
cdr3_nt: TGTGCCAGCTCACCAATTGGGGACAGGGGGATGAACACTGAAGCTTTCTTT

clone_size: NA
d_call: TRBD2
j_call: TRBJ2-2
v_call: TRBV4-2
cdr3_aa: CASSRQTSGGLVTGELFF
cdr3_nt: TGTGCCAGCAGCCGCCAGACTAGCGGGGGGTTAGTCACCGGGGAGCTGTTTTTT

clone_size: NA
d_call: TRBD1
j_call: TRBJ1-2
v_call: TRBV7-8
cdr3_aa: CASSPGQGRGYTF
cdr3_nt: TGTGCCAGCAGCCCTGGACAGGGCCGAGGCTACACCTTC

clone_size: NA
d_call: TRBD2
j_call: TRBJ2-4
v_call: TRBV28
cdr3_aa: CASPTRTSGYRPKNIQYF
cdr3_nt: TGTGCCAGCCCCACAAGGACTAGCGGGTATCGCCCCAAAAACATTCAGTACTTC

clone_size: few
d_call: NA
j_call: TRBJ1-6
v_call: TRBV14
cdr3_aa: CASSQGGLNSPLHF
cdr3_nt: TGTGCCAGCAGCCAAGGAGGGCTCAATTCACCCCTCCACTTT

clone_size: NA
d_call: NA
j_call: TRBJ2-7
v_call: TRBV7-9
cdr3_aa: CATRPGRFSYEQYF
cdr3_nt: TGTGCCACCCGCCCTGGGAGATTCTCCTACGAGCAGTACTTC

clone_size: NA
d_call: TRBD1
j_call: TRBJ1-5
v_call: TRBV10-2
cdr3_aa: CASSETTGLFQPQHF
cdr3_nt: TGCGCCAGCAGTGAAACGACAGGGTTGTTTCAGCCCCAGCATTTT

clone_size: NA
d_call: TRBD2
j_call: TRBJ2-7
v_call: TRBV5-1
cdr3_aa: CASSSSGTSGGLIYEQYF
cdr3_nt: TGCGCCAGCAGCTCGTCCGGGACTAGCGGGGGGCTGATCTACGAGCAGTACTTC

clone_size: NA
d_call: TRBD2
j_call: TRBJ2-5
v_call: TRBV5-1
cdr3_aa: CASSLAGGTGGLETQYF
cdr3_nt: TGCGCCAGCAGCTTGGCCGGCGGAACGGGGGGGCTGGAGACCCAGTACTTC

clone_size: NA
d_call: NA
j_call: TRBJ2-1
v_call: TRBV18
cdr3_aa: CASSPHRVNEQFF
cdr3_nt: TGTGCCAGCTCACCCCACAGGGTAAATGAGCAGTTCTTC

clone_size: NA
d_call: TRBD2
j_call: TRBJ2-5
v_call: TRBV5-4
cdr3_aa: CASSGLASNTQYF
cdr3_nt: TGTGCCAGCAGCGGACTAGCGAGCAACACCCAGTACTTC

clone_size: NA
d_call: NA
j_call: TRBJ2-2
v_call: TRBV27
cdr3_aa: CASSTTTGTGELFF
cdr3_nt: TGTGCCAGCAGTACAACAACAGGGACCGGGGAGCTGTTTTTT

clone_size: NA
d_call: TRBD2
j_call: TRBJ2-1
v_call: TRBV5-7
cdr3_aa: CASSLVERGYYNEQFF
cdr3_nt: TGTGCCAGCAGCTTGGTGGAGCGGGGATACTACAATGAGCAGTTCTTC

clone_size: NA
d_call: NA
j_call: TRBJ1-2
v_call: TRBV5-1
cdr3_aa: CASSLRPNSGQTWGGYTF
cdr3_nt: TGCGCCAGCAGCCTCCGGCCAAATTCGGGACAAACCTGGGGAGGCTACACCTTC

clone_size: NA
d_call: TRBD1
j_call: TRBJ1-1
v_call: TRBV7-9
cdr3_aa: CASSLPGTGGTEAFF
cdr3_nt: TGTGCCAGCAGCTTACCCGGGACAGGGGGCACTGAAGCTTTCTTT

clone_size: NA
d_call: TRBD1
j_call: TRBJ1-5
v_call: TRBV6-1
cdr3_aa: CASRGQGAYAQPQHF
cdr3_nt: TGTGCCAGCAGGGGACAGGGGGCGTACGCTCAGCCCCAGCATTTT

clone_size: NA
d_call: NA
j_call: TRBJ1-1
v_call: TRBV15
cdr3_aa: CATSREGAGRTEAFF
cdr3_nt: TGTGCCACCAGCAGAGAAGGGGCAGGTAGGACTGAAGCTTTCTTT

clone_size: NA
d_call: NA
j_call: TRBJ2-5
v_call: TRBV29-1
cdr3_aa: CSVGGREETQYF
cdr3_nt: TGCAGCGTGGGGGGACGCGAAGAGACCCAGTACTTC

clone_size: NA
d_call: NA
j_call: TRBJ2-7
v_call: TRBV27
cdr3_aa: CASSFAGSYEQYF
cdr3_nt: TGTGCCAGCAGTTTTGCGGGCTCCTACGAGCAGTACTTC

clone_size: NA
d_call: TRBD2
j_call: TRBJ2-1
v_call: TRBV28
cdr3_aa: CASSPGTSGSEQFF
cdr3_nt: TGTGCCAGCAGTCCCGGGACTAGCGGGAGTGAGCAGTTCTTC

clone_size: NA
d_call: TRBD1
j_call: TRBJ2-7
v_call: TRBV18
cdr3_aa: CASSPGQGDYEQYF
cdr3_nt: TGTGCCAGCTCACCGGGACAGGGGGACTACGAGCAGTACTTC

clone_size: few
d_call: TRBD1
j_call: TRBJ2-3
v_call: TRBV12-5
cdr3_aa: CASGPRDRDTDTQYF
cdr3_nt: TGTGCTAGTGGGCCCCGGGACAGGGACACAGATACGCAGTATTTT

clone_size: few
d_call: NA
j_call: TRBJ2-7
v_call: TRBV7-2
cdr3_aa: CASSLGSREEQYF
cdr3_nt: TGTGCCAGCAGCTTAGGGAGCCGAGAAGAGCAGTACTTC